The entry below gives a single TCR beta chain sequence along with its context. No antigen is known for it. This record belongs to a study of cytomegalovirus exposure and HLA in healthy donors. Findings of the study overall: The productive fraction for most TCR beta V segments was about 87% or about 30% in an earlier analysis.

A multiplex PCR was run with 60 Vbeta primers and 13 Jbeta primers. Profiled with immunoSEQ multiplex PCR; TCRdb holds only in-frame clones, not every one. The sample records approximately 150,000 clones, just over 75% being singletons. CDR3 length: 15 residues. Germline-derived CDR1 and CDR2 are MNHEY and SVGAGI. V dropped 4 bases and J dropped 4; count of bases not matched to a gene: 6. The V gene is TRBV6-5, the J gene TRBJ1-3; 8 bases are a match to TRBD1. The sequence came from a man between 40 and 49 years old in good health and CMV-seronegative. Sequenced material: PBMCs. CDR3 sequence: CASSFWTGSGNTIYF. CDR3 DNA sequence: TGTGCCAGCAGTTTCTGGACAGGGTCCGGAAACACCATATATTTT.